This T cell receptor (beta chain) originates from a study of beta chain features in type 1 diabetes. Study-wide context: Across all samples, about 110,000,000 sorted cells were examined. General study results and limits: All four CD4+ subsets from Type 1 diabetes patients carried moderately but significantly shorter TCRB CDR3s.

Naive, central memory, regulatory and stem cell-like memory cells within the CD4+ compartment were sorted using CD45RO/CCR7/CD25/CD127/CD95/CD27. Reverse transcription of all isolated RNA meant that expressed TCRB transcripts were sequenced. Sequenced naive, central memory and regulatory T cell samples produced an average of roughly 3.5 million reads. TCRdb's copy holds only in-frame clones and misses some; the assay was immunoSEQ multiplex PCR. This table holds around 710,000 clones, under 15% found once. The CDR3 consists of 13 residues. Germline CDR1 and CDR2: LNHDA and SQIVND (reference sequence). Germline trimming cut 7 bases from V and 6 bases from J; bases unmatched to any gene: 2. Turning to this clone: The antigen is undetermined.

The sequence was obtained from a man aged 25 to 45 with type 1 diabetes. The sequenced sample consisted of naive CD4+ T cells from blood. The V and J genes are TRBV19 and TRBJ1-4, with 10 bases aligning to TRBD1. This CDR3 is CASKGTGDEKLFF. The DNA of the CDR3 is TGTGCCAGTAAAGGGACAGGGGATGAAAAACTGTTTTTT.